These T cell receptor beta chains were read from a single sample in a study of molecular identifiers for immune sequencing clone quantification. TCRdb itself ran the PCR reads through MiXCR, one entry per CDR3 protein. The sample lists nearly 650,000 distinct CDR3 sequences; roughly 27% were seen once. The sequenced sample was naive CD8+ T cells from blood, with Jurkat cell RNA spiked in. The source of these receptors is a human donor in good health. Some libraries in this study had Jurkat cell RNA spiked in. CDR3s include the opening cysteine and the closing phenylalanine or tryptophan. Each record gives: clone size, D gene, J gene, V gene, CDR3 DNA, CDR3 protein. D genes are given only for firm matches. Clone size is stated in some rows and not others, as once, few, many or a class when expanded.

clone size: few; D gene: .; J gene: TRBJ2-7; V gene: TRBV4-1; CDR3 DNA: TGCGCCAGCAGCCGGATCAGCCGAGAAACCTACGAGCAGTACTTC; CDR3 protein: CASSRISRETYEQYF
clone size: .; D gene: .; J gene: TRBJ1-1; V gene: TRBV20-1; CDR3 DNA: TGCAGTGTCCCCCGGGGGAACAGTGAAGCTTTCTTT; CDR3 protein: CSVPRGNSEAFF
clone size: .; D gene: TRBD2; J gene: TRBJ2-3; V gene: TRBV5-6; CDR3 DNA: TGTGCCAGCAGCTTGAAGTATATTAGTTGGGCTAGCGGGGCTTTAAGCACAGATACGCAGTATTTT; CDR3 protein: CASSLKYISWASGALSTDTQYF
clone size: .; D gene: TRBD1; J gene: TRBJ2-1; V gene: TRBV20-1; CDR3 DNA: TGCAGTGCTAGAGGGGGGGACAGGATCTCCAATGAGCAGTTCTTC; CDR3 protein: CSARGGDRISNEQFF
clone size: many; D gene: .; J gene: TRBJ2-7; V gene: TRBV5-6; CDR3 DNA: TGTGCCAGCAGCTTCGGTCAGACCTACGAGCAGTACTTC; CDR3 protein: CASSFGQTYEQYF
clone size: .; D gene: TRBD2; J gene: TRBJ2-3; V gene: TRBV12-5; CDR3 DNA: TGTGCTAGTGGTTCCACGCCCATCGGGACTAGCGGGAGGCATACGCAGTATTTT; CDR3 protein: CASGSTPIGTSGRHTQYF
clone size: many; D gene: .; J gene: TRBJ2-7; V gene: TRBV12-3/TRBV12-4; CDR3 DNA: TGTGCCAGCAGTTTAGATGCGGGCAACTTTCGGTACTTC; CDR3 protein: CASSLDAGNFRYF
clone size: .; D gene: .; J gene: TRBJ2-4; V gene: TRBV4-1; CDR3 DNA: TGCGCCAGCAGCCAGCTTCGAGGAGCTCAGATTCAGTACTTC; CDR3 protein: CASSQLRGAQIQYF
clone size: .; D gene: .; J gene: TRBJ2-7; V gene: TRBV27; CDR3 DNA: TGTGCCAGCAGTTGGAGAGGGGACTCCTACGAGCGGTACTTC; CDR3 protein: CASSWRGDSYERYF
clone size: many; D gene: TRBD2; J gene: TRBJ2-3; V gene: TRBV19; CDR3 DNA: TGTGCCAGTAGTTGGAGCGGGAGGGCAGTTATGCAGTATTTT; CDR3 protein: CASSWSGRAVMQYF
clone size: few; D gene: TRBD1; J gene: TRBJ1-4; V gene: TRBV2; CDR3 DNA: TGTGCCAGCAGCGGGACAGGCCTAAGGGATGAAAAACTGTTTTTT; CDR3 protein: CASSGTGLRDEKLFF
clone size: many; D gene: .; J gene: TRBJ2-7; V gene: TRBV5-4; CDR3 DNA: TGTGCCAGCAGCCTACCCGACAGTGCCGAGCAGTACTTC; CDR3 protein: CASSLPDSAEQYF
clone size: .; D gene: TRBD2; J gene: TRBJ2-7; V gene: TRBV5-1; CDR3 DNA: TGCGCCAGCAGCTTGACGAGCGGGGGGAGAAACGAGCAGTACTTC; CDR3 protein: CASSLTSGGRNEQYF
clone size: few; D gene: .; J gene: TRBJ2-7; V gene: TRBV20-1; CDR3 DNA: TGCAGTGCTAGACAAGCGCATACGTCCGAGCAGTACTTC; CDR3 protein: CSARQAHTSEQYF
clone size: .; D gene: .; J gene: TRBJ1-6; V gene: TRBV7-9; CDR3 DNA: TGTGCCAGCAGCTCCGTACGTTTGGGGTCGTTTTCACCCCTCCACTTT; CDR3 protein: CASSSVRLGSFSPLHF
clone size: .; D gene: .; J gene: TRBJ1-5; V gene: TRBV19; CDR3 DNA: TGTGCCAGTAGTATAATCGTTTGGGGGTATCAGCCCCAGCATTTT; CDR3 protein: CASSIIVWGYQPQHF
clone size: many; D gene: .; J gene: TRBJ2-7; V gene: TRBV2; CDR3 DNA: TGTGCCAGCATCGAGTCCACACGATATTACGAGCAGTACTTC; CDR3 protein: CASIESTRYYEQYF
clone size: .; D gene: TRBD2; J gene: TRBJ2-1; V gene: TRBV27; CDR3 DNA: TGTGCCAGCAGGAGGGGCGGGGGGGCCCCTGGGCAGTTCTTC; CDR3 protein: CASRRGGGAPGQFF
clone size: .; D gene: TRBD1; J gene: TRBJ1-1; V gene: TRBV12-3/TRBV12-4; CDR3 DNA: TGTGCCAGCAGTACCCCCGGGGCAGGGACAGGGGTTGACACTGAAGCTTTCTTT; CDR3 protein: CASSTPGAGTGVDTEAFF
clone size: many; D gene: .; J gene: TRBJ2-5; V gene: TRBV4-3; CDR3 DNA: TGCGCCAGCAGCCAAGATCGATCCGAACAAGAGACCCAGTACTTC; CDR3 protein: CASSQDRSEQETQYF
clone size: many; D gene: TRBD1; J gene: TRBJ2-7; V gene: TRBV29-1; CDR3 DNA: TGCAGCGTTGAAGATTCACAGGGGGGTTACGAGCAGTACTTC; CDR3 protein: CSVEDSQGGYEQYF
clone size: few; D gene: TRBD2; J gene: TRBJ2-7; V gene: TRBV13; CDR3 DNA: TGTGCCAGCAGCCAGACTAGCGGGGCAGCTTACGAGCAGTACTTC; CDR3 protein: CASSQTSGAAYEQYF
clone size: many; D gene: .; J gene: TRBJ2-7; V gene: TRBV4-1; CDR3 DNA: TGCGCCAGCAGCCATCGACAGACCTACGAGCAGTACTTC; CDR3 protein: CASSHRQTYEQYF
clone size: many; D gene: TRBD1; J gene: TRBJ1-4; V gene: TRBV6-5; CDR3 DNA: TGTGCCAGCAGTTACTCTTTCCAGGGGGCGACTAATGAAAAACTGTTTTTT; CDR3 protein: CASSYSFQGATNEKLFF
clone size: many; D gene: .; J gene: TRBJ1-5; V gene: TRBV20-1; CDR3 DNA: TGCAGTGCTTGGGACAGCAATCAGCCCCAGCATTTT; CDR3 protein: CSAWDSNQPQHF
clone size: many; D gene: .; J gene: TRBJ2-7; V gene: TRBV27; CDR3 DNA: TGTGCCACCGCGTCGTGGCAGGGAGATGGGTACGAGCAGTACTTC; CDR3 protein: CATASWQGDGYEQYF
clone size: many; D gene: .; J gene: TRBJ2-7; V gene: TRBV28; CDR3 DNA: TGTGCCAGCAGCAACAGGGCTCCGGGCGAGCAGTACTTC; CDR3 protein: CASSNRAPGEQYF
clone size: many; D gene: .; J gene: TRBJ2-7; V gene: TRBV4-3; CDR3 DNA: TGCGCCAGCAGCCAGACCGCCGGGGCCTACTACGAGCAGTACTTC; CDR3 protein: CASSQTAGAYYEQYF
clone size: .; D gene: .; J gene: TRBJ2-7; V gene: TRBV6-1; CDR3 DNA: TGTGCCAGCAATCGATACGAGCAGTACTTC; CDR3 protein: CASNRYEQYF
clone size: few; D gene: TRBD1; J gene: TRBJ1-1; V gene: TRBV30; CDR3 DNA: TGTGCCTGGAACTACAGGGGAACCATGAACACTGAAGCTTTCTTT; CDR3 protein: CAWNYRGTMNTEAFF
clone size: few; D gene: .; J gene: TRBJ2-2; V gene: TRBV5-3; CDR3 DNA: TGTGCCAGCAGCTTGTTGGAGTCCTACCATTGGACCGGGGAGCTGTTTTTT; CDR3 protein: CASSLLESYHWTGELFF
clone size: many; D gene: .; J gene: TRBJ1-1; V gene: TRBV6-2/TRBV6-3; CDR3 DNA: TGTGCCAGCAGTTACACGGGTTCGAGCACTGAAGCTTTCTTT; CDR3 protein: CASSYTGSSTEAFF
clone size: many; D gene: .; J gene: TRBJ1-5; V gene: TRBV2; CDR3 DNA: TGTGCCAGCAGTGAATTAGGCGGATTAAACAATCAGCCCCAGCATTTT; CDR3 protein: CASSELGGLNNQPQHF
clone size: many; D gene: TRBD1; J gene: TRBJ2-7; V gene: TRBV4-1; CDR3 DNA: TGCGCCAGCAGCCACCTAGGACAGGGAGGCTACGAGCAGTACTTC; CDR3 protein: CASSHLGQGGYEQYF
clone size: .; D gene: TRBD2; J gene: TRBJ2-1; V gene: TRBV14; CDR3 DNA: TGTGCCAGCAGCCCGCTAGCGGGGGGTTCCTACAATGAGCAGTTCTTC; CDR3 protein: CASSPLAGGSYNEQFF
clone size: .; D gene: .; J gene: TRBJ2-7; V gene: TRBV27; CDR3 DNA: TGTGCCAGCAGTGAACAGGTGGACTACGAGCGGTACTTC; CDR3 protein: CASSEQVDYERYF
clone size: many; D gene: TRBD2; J gene: TRBJ2-2; V gene: TRBV20-1; CDR3 DNA: TGCAGTGCTAGAGATCTGGGGCGGGAGGTCGGGGAGCTGTTTTTT; CDR3 protein: CSARDLGREVGELFF
clone size: many; D gene: TRBD2; J gene: TRBJ2-3; V gene: TRBV28; CDR3 DNA: TGTGCCAGCAGTTTATTTAGAGCGGGAGGTACAGATACGCAGTATTTT; CDR3 protein: CASSLFRAGGTDTQYF
clone size: .; D gene: .; J gene: TRBJ2-7; V gene: TRBV12-3/TRBV12-4; CDR3 DNA: TGTGCCAGCAGTGCGAAAACCGGGCTAACCTACGAGCAGTACTTC; CDR3 protein: CASSAKTGLTYEQYF
clone size: many; D gene: .; J gene: TRBJ2-7; V gene: TRBV11-2; CDR3 DNA: TGTGCCAGCAGCTTGGGTCCAGGGTCCTACGAGCAGTACTTC; CDR3 protein: CASSLGPGSYEQYF
clone size: .; D gene: TRBD1; J gene: TRBJ1-4; V gene: TRBV11-2; CDR3 DNA: TGTGCCAGCAGCTTAGCTCGGCAGGGGGCTGGAACTAATGAAAAACTGTTTTTT; CDR3 protein: CASSLARQGAGTNEKLFF
clone size: .; D gene: .; J gene: TRBJ2-7; V gene: TRBV7-8; CDR3 DNA: TGTGCCAGCAGCACGGGACTGCACGAGCAATACTTC; CDR3 protein: CASSTGLHEQYF
clone size: many; D gene: TRBD1; J gene: TRBJ1-5; V gene: TRBV25-1; CDR3 DNA: TGTGCCAGCAGTGCCGGGACAGGGGATCAGCCCCAGCATTTT; CDR3 protein: CASSAGTGDQPQHF
clone size: .; D gene: TRBD1; J gene: TRBJ1-1; V gene: TRBV7-9; CDR3 DNA: TGTGCCAGCAGTCAGGGGGCCGTGACTGGAGCTTTCTTT; CDR3 protein: CASSQGAVTGAFF
clone size: .; D gene: .; J gene: TRBJ2-7; V gene: TRBV24-1; CDR3 DNA: TGTGCCACCAGTGATTCCCCAGGGGTAGGAGTTAGCGAGCAGTACTTC; CDR3 protein: CATSDSPGVGVSEQYF
clone size: .; D gene: TRBD1; J gene: TRBJ2-7; V gene: TRBV4-1; CDR3 DNA: TGCGCCAGCAGCCAAGAGGGACAGGCCCCCTCCTACGAGCAGTACTTC; CDR3 protein: CASSQEGQAPSYEQYF
clone size: few; D gene: TRBD2; J gene: TRBJ2-3; V gene: TRBV27; CDR3 DNA: TGTGCCAGCAGTTTTAGCGGGAGGGCCCCAGATACGCAGTATTTT; CDR3 protein: CASSFSGRAPDTQYF
clone size: .; D gene: TRBD1; J gene: TRBJ2-3; V gene: TRBV5-6; CDR3 DNA: TGTGCCAGCAACCCTCCACCGACAGGGGCGACCACAGATACGCAGTATTTT; CDR3 protein: CASNPPPTGATTDTQYF
clone size: few; D gene: .; J gene: TRBJ2-7; V gene: TRBV6-2/TRBV6-3; CDR3 DNA: TGTGCCAGCAGTTACTATTCCTACGAGCAGTACTTC; CDR3 protein: CASSYYSYEQYF
clone size: .; D gene: .; J gene: TRBJ1-4; V gene: TRBV5-1; CDR3 DNA: TGCGCCAGCAGCTTGGGGGAATGGGCGGGACCCGCAACTAATGAAAAACTGTTTTTT; CDR3 protein: CASSLGEWAGPATNEKLFF
clone size: many; D gene: .; J gene: TRBJ2-7; V gene: TRBV27; CDR3 DNA: TGTGCCAGCAGTTTGTCTCAGGGCCCCTACGAGCAGTACTTC; CDR3 protein: CASSLSQGPYEQYF
clone size: many; D gene: .; J gene: TRBJ2-1; V gene: TRBV5-6; CDR3 DNA: TGTGCCAGCAGCTTGGCCGAAAATCCTTGGCCGGGGAATGAGCAGTTCTTC; CDR3 protein: CASSLAENPWPGNEQFF
clone size: .; D gene: .; J gene: TRBJ1-1; V gene: TRBV19; CDR3 DNA: TGTGCCAGTAGGGACGGTTTAAGCACTGAAGCTTTCTTT; CDR3 protein: CASRDGLSTEAFF
clone size: many; D gene: .; J gene: TRBJ2-2; V gene: TRBV12-3/TRBV12-4; CDR3 DNA: TGTGCCAGCAGTTTCCCGGGGGGCTGGGGGGAGCTGTTTTTT; CDR3 protein: CASSFPGGWGELFF
clone size: .; D gene: .; J gene: TRBJ1-2; V gene: TRBV6-5; CDR3 DNA: TGTGCCAGCAGTTGGGCAGGAGAAGGCTATGGCTACACCTTC; CDR3 protein: CASSWAGEGYGYTF
clone size: few; D gene: .; J gene: TRBJ2-6; V gene: TRBV19; CDR3 DNA: TGTGCCAGTAGTATAATCTCTGGGGCCAACGTCCTGACTTTC; CDR3 protein: CASSIISGANVLTF
clone size: .; D gene: TRBD2; J gene: TRBJ2-2; V gene: TRBV27; CDR3 DNA: TGTGCCAGCAGTTTATTGTCGTTCAGAGCGGGAGCCGGGGAGCTGTTTTTT; CDR3 protein: CASSLLSFRAGAGELFF
clone size: few; D gene: TRBD2; J gene: TRBJ2-7; V gene: TRBV7-9; CDR3 DNA: TGTGCCAGCAGCTCGGGGGGACTAGTTTTCCACGAGCAGTACTTC; CDR3 protein: CASSSGGLVFHEQYF